The 12 T cell receptor beta chains below come from one sample, sequenced in a study of blood T cell repertoires in COVID-19. Only in-frame clones appear in the TCRdb table, and some are missing; sequencing was by immunoSEQ multiplex PCR. The sample lists 40,000 or so clones; 86% were seen once. Sequencing was done on a sample of peripheral blood. The receptors stem from a man aged 55 to 70 with active COVID-19.

The chain links TRBV28 to TRBJ2-3; 8 bases align to TRBD1. The CDR3 loop spans 15 amino acids. V lost 3 bases to trimming and J lost 4 bases; unmatched junction nucleotides: 6. Germline V gene lookup returns CDR1 MDHEN and CDR2 SYDVKM. The CDR3 DNA is TGTGCCAGCAGTTTCTCGGACAGGGAAGCAGATACGCAGTATTTT. Translated, it gives CASSFSDREADTQYF.

The chain carries TRBV9 and TRBJ2-7; 8 bases line up with TRBD2. The CDR3 loop spans 16 amino acids. Germline V gene sequence: CDR1 SGDLS, CDR2 YYNGEE. V trimming: 3 bases; J trimming: 2 bases; junction bases outside the gene matches: 10. The CDR3 DNA reads as TGTGCCAGCAGCGCCGGGGGGGCGGGGCCCCCCTACGAGCAGTACTTC. Its protein product is CASSAGGAGPPYEQYF.

There are a few counts of this clone. In DNA form, the CDR3 reads TGTGCCATTGGTTCGGAGCGGGAGAACACCGGGGAGCTGTTTTTT. This codes for CAIGSERENTGELFF. The chain carries TRBV10-3 and TRBJ2-2, with 7 bases identical to TRBD2. The CDR3 sequence is 15 residues long. V lost 9 bases, J lost 1 base, and 8 bases stayed unmatched. CDR1 ENHRY and CDR2 SYGVKD come from the germline V gene.

The chain joins TRBV18 to TRBJ2-1, with D perhaps matching TRBD2 (5 bases). The CDR3 contains 13 residues. Trimming stripped 6 bases from V and 7 bases from J, with 13 bases between. In germline, CDR1 is KGHSH, CDR2 LQKENI. In nucleotides, the CDR3 is TGTGCCAGCTCCGAATTACTAGAAAATGAGCAGTTCTTC. This gives the protein CASSELLENEQFF.

The chain is built from TRBV7-2 and TRBJ1-1, with 7 bases lining up with TRBD1. V was clipped by 5 bases and J by 0 bases; unmatched bases: 3. The length of the CDR3 is 14 residues. The germline V gene has CDR1 SGHTA and CDR2 FQGNSA. The CDR3 reads CASSQGGMNTEAFF. CDR3 DNA: TGTGCCAGCAGCCAGGGGGGTATGAACACTGAAGCTTTCTTT.

The V call is TRBV7-9, the J call TRBJ2-1, with 13 nucleotides matching TRBD2. The CDR3 spans 15 residues. CDR1 SEHNR and CDR2 FQNEAQ come from the germline V gene (reference sequence). V lost 5 bases to trimming and J lost 5 bases; unmatched junction nucleotides: 3. CDR3 nucleotides: TGTGCCAGCAGCCCAGGGACTAGCGGGAACAATGAGCAGTTCTTC. Translation: CASSPGTSGNNEQFF.

CDR3 sequence reads: CASSQDLSPNYGYTF. The CDR3 DNA sequence: TGTGCCAGCAGCCAAGATCTTTCTCCGAACTATGGCTACACCTTC. The genes are TRBV3-1 (or the pseudogene TRBV3-2) and TRBJ1-2; D is undetermined. Germline CDR1 and CDR2: LGHDT and YNNKEL (reference sequence). Trimming left V 0 bases short and J 2 bases short, with 10 bases between. The CDR3 length is 15 residues.

This clone was detected only a few times. The V gene is TRBV5-8, the J gene TRBJ2-3; 15 bases match TRBD2. Looked up from germline, CDR1 is SGHTS and CDR2 is YDEGEE. Trimming at V came to 0 bases and at J to 0 bases, leaving 2 bases not matched to a gene. The CDR3 loop spans 18 amino acids. The CDR3 spells CASSLGTSGRASTDTQYF. CDR3 sequence (DNA): TGTGCCAGCAGCTTGGGGACTAGCGGGAGGGCAAGCACAGATACGCAGTATTTT.

The chain recombines TRBV7-2 with TRBJ2-7; D ambiguous. Trimming took 2 bases from V and 3 from J, leaving 5 bases between them. This CDR3 has 12 residues. Germline V gene data show CDR1 as SGHTA and CDR2 as FQGNSA. The chain's CDR3 is CASSLLDYEQYF. In DNA form, the CDR3 reads TGTGCCAGCAGCTTACTAGACTACGAGCAGTACTTC.

CDR3 DNA sequence: TGTGCCAGCAGCAAATACTCCCTCCAGGGGGCTTCCAGAGATACGCAGTATTTT. Its protein product is CASSKYSLQGASRDTQYF. The V and J genes are TRBV21-1 and TRBJ2-3; no check of the table's D call, TRBD1, against the DNA was made. TRBV21-1 represents a pseudogene. The CDR3 has 18 amino acids.

The chain has TRBV7-2 and TRBJ2-7; the match to TRBD2 covers 13 bases. The CDR3 has 15 residues. In germline, CDR1 is SGHTA, CDR2 FQGNSA. V gave up 5 bases and J gave up 7 bases; unmatched junction bases: 8. The CDR3 loop reads CASSPLGLAGREQYF. The CDR3 DNA reads TGTGCCAGCAGCCCCCTGGGACTAGCGGGAAGGGAGCAGTACTTC. The full variable domain, completed using reference TRBV7-2 and TRBJ2-7, is GAGVSQSPSNKVTEKGKDVELRCDPISGHTALYWYRQSLGQGLEFLIYFQGNSAPDKSGLPSDRFSAERTGGSVSTLTIQRTQQEDSAVYLCASSPLGLAGREQYFGPGTRLTVT.

The gene calls are TRBV3-1 (or the pseudogene TRBV3-2) and TRBJ2-1, with D possibly matching TRBD2 (6 bases). The CDR3 is 16 residues long. CDR1 LGHDT and CDR2 YNNKEL come from the germline V gene (reference sequence). The V end was cut by 3 bases, the J end by 0 bases, with 12 bases between. The CDR3 coding sequence is TGTGCCAGCAGCCACCGGGGAGGCCTCTCCTACAATGAGCAGTTCTTC. Encoded protein: CASSHRGGLSYNEQFF.